These 25 T cell receptor beta chains were sequenced from one sample in a study of T-cell memory formation after mild COVID-19. MiXCR was run by TCRdb on the 5' RACE reads, yielding one entry per CDR3 protein. The profile shows 350,000 to 400,000 distinct CDR3 sequences, roughly 14% of them singletons. The sequenced material came from PBMCs or a T cell subset sorted from them (not recorded which). The receptors come from a man younger than 35 who had mild COVID-19 (a few samples of this study predate the infection). Cell type and time point are not known.

The chain uses TRBV7-9 and TRBJ1-6, with TRBD1 as a possible D gene (6 bases). The CDR3 sequence is 15 residues long. The germline V gene has CDR1 SEHNR and CDR2 FQNEAQ (reference sequence). V lost 4 bases and J lost 5, with 12 bases in between. This CDR3 reads CASSSGTLNNSPLHF. The CDR3 coding sequence is TGTGCCAGCAGCTCAGGGACACTAAATAATTCACCCCTCCACTTT.

The chain couples TRBV12-3 or TRBV12-4 to TRBJ2-5, with a tentative D call TRBD1 (6 bases). V was pared by 7 bases and J by 7 bases, with 10 bases between. The CDR3 runs 11 residues. In nucleotides, the CDR3 is TGTGCCAGCACCTTAGGGGGGACCCAGTACTTC. Amino acid sequence: CASTLGGTQYF.

The chain combines TRBV27 with TRBJ2-3; D is possibly TRBD1 (6 bases). There are 14 residues in the CDR3. Germline values: CDR1 MNHEY, CDR2 SMNVEV (reference sequence). With 1 base removed from V and 4 bases from J, the gap between germline ends came to 9 bases. The DNA for the CDR3 is TGTGCCAGCAGTTTATTCCCAGGGGCAGATACGCAGTATTTT. It encodes CASSLFPGADTQYF.

At least ten counts were recorded for this clonotype. The chain employs TRBV12-3 or TRBV12-4 and TRBJ2-1; the D gene is possibly TRBD2 (6 bases). V lost 5 bases, J lost 0 bases, and 11 bases lay in between. The CDR3 is 15 amino acids. The CDR3 reads CASSPRDFSYNEQFF. The CDR3 coding sequence is TGTGCCAGCAGTCCCAGGGACTTCTCCTACAATGAGCAGTTCTTC.

Many counts were recorded for this clonotype. The rearrangement joins TRBV9 to TRBJ2-2; 8 bases map to TRBD1. CDR3 length: 16 residues. Losses at the gene ends were 2 bases for V and 2 bases for J; bases not matched to a gene: 5. Germline CDR1 reads SGDLS; CDR2 reads YYNGEE. The DNA for the CDR3 is TGTGCCAGCAGCGTCCGGGACAGGTTAAACACCGGGGAGCTGTTTTTT. Amino acid sequence: CASSVRDRLNTGELFF.

This clonotype was detected a few times. This chain joins TRBV7-6 and TRBJ2-5; possible D gene TRBD1, 8 bases. CDR3 size: 14 residues. V was shortened by 5 bases and J by 7 bases, with 17 bases between the two germline ends. The germline V gene has CDR1 SGHVS and CDR2 FNYEAQ. This chain's CDR3 is CASSRTTGEGTQYF. CDR3 DNA sequence: TGTGCCAGCAGCAGGACGACAGGGGAGGGGACCCAGTACTTC.

The rearrangement uses TRBV4-3 and TRBJ2-3, with 9 bases lining up with TRBD2. Germline V gene data show CDR1 as LGHNA and CDR2 as YSLEER. V lost 4 bases, J lost 2 bases, and 7 bases stayed unmatched. The CDR3 loop spans 16 amino acids. DNA of the CDR3: TGCGCCAGCAGCCCTCAGCGGGGGGAGGACACAGATACGCAGTATTTT. It translates to CASSPQRGEDTDTQYF.

This clonotype was recorded many times. The chain has TRBV5-1 and TRBJ1-1; D is possibly TRBD1 (5 bases). The CDR3 length is 14 residues. CDR1 SGHRS and CDR2 YFSETQ come from the germline V gene. The ends were cut back, 0 bases at V and 3 bases at J, with 9 bases in the middle. The CDR3 nucleotides are TGCGCCAGCAGCTTGGTGGGGGGGGACACTGAAGCTTTCTTT. It yields the protein CASSLVGGDTEAFF.

This clonotype was recorded a few times. V gene TRBV6-1 combines with J gene TRBJ2-7, with D possibly matching TRBD1 (6 bases). Looked up from germline, CDR1 is MNHNS and CDR2 is SASEGT. The CDR3 contains 15 residues. Trimming took 5 bases from V and 5 from J, leaving 19 bases between them. CDR3 nucleotide sequence: TGTGCCAGCAGTTCCCGGGGCAGGGGATTTGACGAGCAGTACTTC. It translates to CASSSRGRGFDEQYF.

This clonotype was recorded a few times. The V and J genes are TRBV7-2 and TRBJ1-2, with D perhaps TRBD1 (5 bases). Per germline, CDR1 SGHTA and CDR2 FQGNSA. The CDR3 is 15 residues long. V gave up 1 base and J gave up 7 bases, with 16 bases separating them. CDR3 nucleotide sequence: TGTGCCAGCAGCTTAGACCAGGGCGTGCCGGGTGGCTACACCTTC. This encodes CASSLDQGVPGGYTF.

A note on this clonotype: A read error may be the cause here, since a much bigger clone is one base away. This CDR3 reads CSVEAGRGSWTWELFF. CDR3 bases: TGCAGCGTTGAAGCAGGACGGGGGTCTTGGACCTGGGAGCTGTTTTTT. V is TRBV29-1 and J is TRBJ2-2, with a weak D call TRBD2 (6 bases). Germline lookup yields CDR1 SQVTM and CDR2 ANQGSEA. V was pared by 1 base and J by 9 bases, with 21 bases between. The CDR3 has 16 residues.

This clonotype was observed a single time. The genes are TRBV5-6 and TRBJ2-3; the D gene is possibly TRBD1 (6 bases). The V gene lost 4 bases and the J gene lost 4 bases, with 19 bases spanning the gap. There are 16 residues in the CDR3. Germline V CDR1 and CDR2: SGHDT, YYEEEE. For the CDR3, the DNA is TGTGCCAGCAGCCTCCAGACAGGCTCTAATTCAGATACGCAGTATTTT. Translated, it gives CASSLQTGSNSDTQYF.

The chain is built from TRBV11-2 and TRBJ2-1; D possibly matches TRBD1 or TRBD2 (5 bases each). CDR3 length: 15 amino acids. Trimming left V 6 bases short and J 2 bases short, with 14 bases between. From germline, CDR1 is SGHAT and CDR2 FQNNGV. The CDR3 reads CASRGDRHTYNEQFF. The CDR3 nucleotides read TGTGCCAGCAGGGGGGACCGCCATACCTACAATGAGCAGTTCTTC.

This rearrangement joins TRBV4-1 to TRBJ1-1; a possible D gene is TRBD1 (6 bases). The length of the CDR3 is 13 residues. Looked up from germline, CDR1 is MGHRA and CDR2 is YSYEKL. The V end lost 2 bases, the J end lost 7 bases, and 11 bases lay between the germline ends. CDR3 residues: CASSQTGSNEAFF. The CDR3 DNA reads TGCGCCAGCAGCCAAACAGGGTCAAATGAAGCTTTCTTT.

This chain connects TRBV20-1 to TRBJ2-7; D is tentatively TRBD1 or TRBD2 (6 bases each). Germline V CDR1 and CDR2: DFQATT, SNEGSKA (reference sequence). The CDR3 totals 14 residues. Between the trimmed V and J ends, which lost 5 bases and 0 bases, there was a span of 14 bases. CDR3 protein: CSALQGGSSYEQYF. The CDR3 coding sequence is TGCAGTGCTCTTCAAGGGGGGAGCTCCTACGAGCAGTACTTC.

This clonotype was seen only a few times. The gene calls are TRBV10-3 and TRBJ2-5, with a weak D call TRBD2 (5 bases). The V and J ends lost 3 bases and 4 bases respectively, with 21 bases between them. The CDR3 has 17 amino acids. Germline values: CDR1 ENHRY, CDR2 SYGVKD. In DNA, the CDR3 is TGTGCCATCAGTGATCCGCCGGGGTTTGATGACGGAGAGACCCAGTACTTC. It is translated as CAISDPPGFDDGETQYF.

The V gene is TRBV5-1, the J gene TRBJ2-5; D might be TRBD2 (5 bases). Trimming took off 4 bases at V and 5 bases at J, with 18 bases between the two ends. Germline loops: CDR1 SGHRS, CDR2 YFSETQ. The CDR3 has 15 amino acids. CDR3 coding DNA: TGCGCCAGCAGCGCCTCTAGCTCGGACGTGGAGACCCAGTACTTC. Its translation is CASSASSSDVETQYF.

This clonotype was found a few times. J is TRBJ2-4 and V is TRBV5-1, with D maybe TRBD1 (5 bases). V was pared by 2 bases and J by 10 bases, with 19 bases between. CDR1 SGHRS and CDR2 YFSETQ come from the germline V gene. This CDR3 has 15 amino acids. In DNA form, the CDR3 reads TGCGCCAGCAGCTTTCAGGTCGGACACCTTAGAATTCAGTACTTC. This encodes CASSFQVGHLRIQYF.

This clonotype has just a few counts. The chain carries TRBV27 and TRBJ2-7, with TRBD1 as a possible D gene (5 bases). V lost 4 bases to trimming and J lost 3 bases, with 10 bases between them. Germline V lookup: CDR1 MNHEY, CDR2 SMNVEV (reference sequence). This CDR3 contains 13 residues. CDR3 sequence: CASSSDNNYEQYF. CDR3 DNA: TGTGCCAGCAGTTCGGACAACAACTACGAGCAGTACTTC.

The genes are TRBV12-3 or TRBV12-4 and TRBJ2-7, with TRBD2 identical over 13 bases. Trimming took 5 bases from V and 4 from J; bases not matched to a gene: 5. The CDR3 spans 15 residues. CDR3 nucleotides: TGTGCCAGCAGTCCAACTAGCGGGGGGGCTTACGAGCAGTACTTC. Translated, it gives CASSPTSGGAYEQYF.

The chain recombines TRBV6-2 or TRBV6-3 with TRBJ2-1; 10 bases fit TRBD2. Germline V lookup: CDR1 MNHEY, CDR2 SVGEGT. CDR3 size: 13 residues. The V segment lost 5 bases and the J segment 8 bases; nucleotides outside the gene matches: 3. CDR3 region: CASSGLAADEQFF. Written as DNA, the CDR3 is TGTGCCAGCAGTGGACTAGCGGCGGATGAGCAGTTCTTC.

In its sample, this clonotype was seen a few times. V is TRBV3-1 and J is TRBJ2-7; D tentatively fits TRBD1 or TRBD2 (5 bases each). CDR3 length: 14 amino acids. Per the germline V gene, CDR1 is LGHDT and CDR2 is YNNKEL (reference sequence). V lost 1 base and J lost 7, with 14 bases in between. CDR3 sequence: CASSQAWGSGEQYF. The CDR3 DNA reads as TGTGCCAGCAGCCAAGCTTGGGGGTCGGGTGAGCAGTACTTC.

This clonotype was detected ten times or more. The chain combines TRBV7-2 with TRBJ1-6, with TRBD1 identical over 8 bases. Germline CDR1 SGHTA, CDR2 FQGNSA. The CDR3 consists of 13 residues. After removal of 7 bases from V and 10 bases from J, the junction contained 6 bases not matched to a gene. Here the CDR3 reads CASNGDRRSPLHF. The CDR3 bases are TGTGCCAGCAACGGGGACAGGCGGTCACCCCTCCACTTT.

In its sample, this clonotype was seen a few times. V is TRBV29-1 and J is TRBJ1-2; TRBD1 matches 7 bases. V shed 7 bases, J shed 2 bases, and the junction held 7 bases outside the gene matches. Germline values: CDR1 SQVTM, CDR2 ANQGSEA. The CDR3 contains 13 residues. The CDR3 here is CSALGQTNYGYTF. CDR3 in DNA: TGCAGCGCCTTGGGACAGACGAACTATGGCTACACCTTC.

At least ten counts were recorded for this clonotype. The chain uses TRBV7-3 and TRBJ2-1; D uncertain. The CDR3 covers 13 residues. The V end was cut by 5 bases, the J end by 5 bases, with 10 bases between. Germline loops: CDR1 SGHTA, CDR2 FQGTGA. CDR3 coding DNA: TGTGCCAGCAGCCTAGACGAGAACAATGAGCAGTTCTTC. It yields the protein CASSLDENNEQFF.